Listed below are T cell receptor beta chains from one sample, sequenced in a study of OX40 agonist ivuxolimab in advanced cancers. The assay was immunoSEQ multiplex PCR, and TCRdb's table has in-frame clones only and misses some. The profile shows around 74,000 clones, 85% to 90% of them singletons. Source: CD4+ or CD8+ T cells sorted from blood, taken in a trial of the OX40 agonist ivuxolimab. All receptors derive from an adult with an advanced solid tumor such as melanoma, head and neck, liver or kidney cancer. Both conserved end residues are part of each CDR3. A D gene is named only where the DNA matches it firmly. The size field is filled for only some rows; it gives once, few, many or a size class.

>.|.|TRBV5-6|TRBJ2-7
TGTGCCAGCAGCTTAGGAATCCGGCGGACGTACGAGCAGTACTTC
CASSLGIRRTYEQYF
>.|.|TRBV5-4|TRBJ1-6
TGTGCCAGCAGCTTGGCGGGGGCCTTTTTACCCCTCCACTTT
CASSLAGAFLPLHF
>few|.|TRBV6-5|TRBJ1-1
TGTGCCAGCAGTTACGACCACCGACTCCCCACTGAAGCTTTCTTT
CASSYDHRLPTEAFF
>.|TRBD2|TRBV5-8|TRBJ2-1
TGTGCCAGCAGCTTGGCGGGGGGTCGATACAATGAGCAGTTCTTC
CASSLAGGRYNEQFF
>.|.|TRBV29-1|TRBJ1-4
TGCAGCGTTGGGGGGGCGGGGACCGGTGAAAAACTGTTTTTT
CSVGGAGTGEKLFF
>.|.|TRBV5-1|TRBJ2-5
TGCGCCAGCAGCTTGTTTAAGGGCGGGGAGACCCAGTACTTC
CASSLFKGGETQYF
>.|TRBD1|TRBV6-1|TRBJ1-1
TGTGCCAGCGGGATGACAGGGGCGAACACTGAAGCTTTCTTT
CASGMTGANTEAFF
>.|.|TRBV5-1|TRBJ2-3
TGCGCCAGCACACAGCCTTTTGGCAGTCCGAGGGGAGATACGCAGTATTTT
CASTQPFGSPRGDTQYF
>.|.|TRBV15|TRBJ2-6
TGTGCCACCAGCGGAGGGTCTGGGGCCAACGTCCTGACTTTC
CATSGGSGANVLTF
>.|TRBD2|TRBV5-1|TRBJ2-2
TGCGCCAGCAGCTTGGAGACTAGCCCAAACACCGGGGAGCTGTTTTTT
CASSLETSPNTGELFF